The T cell receptor (beta chain) described here comes from a study of a mutant IDH1 vaccine in newly diagnosed glioma. As for the study in general: Treated patients showed a male proportion of roughly 62%, a female proportion of around 40%, and a mean age of 40.4 years. Before enrollment, patients got radiotherapy alone, temozolomide alone, or mostly the combination.

The CDR3 contains 14 residues. Trimming removed 4 bases from V and 2 bases from J, with 11 bases in between. CDR1 and CDR2 (germline): LNHDA, SQIVND (reference sequence). The time point denotes: baseline, week 1 (first vaccination visit). Described treatment: pre-vaccination baseline after standard-of-care therapy. The donor cohort comprised cases of new WHO grade 3 or 4 IDH1-mutant, ATRX-lost astrocytoma. Clones were sequenced by immunoSEQ multiplex PCR, and TCRdb holds only the in-frame ones, with some missing. The data contain fewer than 50,000 clones, 80% to 95% of them singletons. The TCR sequence derives from a man between 18 and 29 years old with glioma. Material: PBMCs, obtained from a glioma patient treated with radiotherapy, temozolomide or both. This chain joins TRBV19 and TRBJ2-5, with D possibly TRBD2 on 5 matching bases. The CDR3 DNA follows: TGTGCCAGTAGTACCCAGACGGGGCAAGAGACCCAGTACTTC. Encoded protein: CASSTQTGQETQYF.